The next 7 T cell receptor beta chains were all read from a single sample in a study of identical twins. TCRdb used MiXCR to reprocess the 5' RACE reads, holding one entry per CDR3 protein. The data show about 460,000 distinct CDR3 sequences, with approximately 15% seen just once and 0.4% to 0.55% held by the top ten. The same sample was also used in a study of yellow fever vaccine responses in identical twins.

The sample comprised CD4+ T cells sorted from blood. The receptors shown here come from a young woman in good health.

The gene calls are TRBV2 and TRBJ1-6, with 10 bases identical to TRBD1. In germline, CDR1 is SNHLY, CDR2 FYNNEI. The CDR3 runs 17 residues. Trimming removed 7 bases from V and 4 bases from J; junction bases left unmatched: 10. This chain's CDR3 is CASTVGQGRVYNSPLHF. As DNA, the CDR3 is TGTGCCAGCACCGTGGGACAGGGGAGGGTATATAATTCACCCCTCCACTTT.

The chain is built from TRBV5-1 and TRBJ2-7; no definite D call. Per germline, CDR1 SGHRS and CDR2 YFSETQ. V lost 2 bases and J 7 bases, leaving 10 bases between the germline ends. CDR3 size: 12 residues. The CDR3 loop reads CASSLPPGEQYF. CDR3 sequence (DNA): TGCGCCAGCAGCTTACCTCCCGGGGAGCAGTACTTC. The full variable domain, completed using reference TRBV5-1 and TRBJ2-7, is KAGVTQTPRYLIKTRGQQVTLSCSPISGHRSVSWYQQTPGQGLQFLFEYFSETQRNKGNFPGRFSGRQFSNSRSEMNVSTLELGDSALYLCASSLPPGEQYFGPGTRLTVT.

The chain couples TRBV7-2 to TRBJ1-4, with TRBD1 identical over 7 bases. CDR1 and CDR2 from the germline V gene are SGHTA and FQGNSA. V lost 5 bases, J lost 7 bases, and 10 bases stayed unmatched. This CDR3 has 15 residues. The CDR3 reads CASSQREGAVEKLFF. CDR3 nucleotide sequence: TGTGCCAGCAGCCAGAGGGAGGGGGCGGTTGAAAAACTGTTTTTT.

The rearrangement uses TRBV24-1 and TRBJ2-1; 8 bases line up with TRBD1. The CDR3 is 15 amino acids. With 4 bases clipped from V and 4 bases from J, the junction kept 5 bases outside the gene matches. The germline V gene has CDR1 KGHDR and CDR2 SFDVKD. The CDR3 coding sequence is TGTGCCACCAGTGACCCCGGGACAGGATACAATGAGCAGTTCTTC. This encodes CATSDPGTGYNEQFF.

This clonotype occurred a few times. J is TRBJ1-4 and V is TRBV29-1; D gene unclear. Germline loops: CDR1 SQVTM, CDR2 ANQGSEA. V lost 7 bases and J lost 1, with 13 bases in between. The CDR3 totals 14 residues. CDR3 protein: CSGGGFGTNEKLFF. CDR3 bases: TGCAGCGGAGGAGGGTTTGGAACTAATGAAAAACTGTTTTTT. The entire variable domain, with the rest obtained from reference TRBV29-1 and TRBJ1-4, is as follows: SAVISQKPSRDICQRGTSLTIQCQVDSQVTMMFWYRQQPGQSLTLIATANQGSEATYESGFVIDKFPISRPNLTFSTLTVSNMSPEDSSIYLCSGGGFGTNEKLFFGSGTQLSVL.

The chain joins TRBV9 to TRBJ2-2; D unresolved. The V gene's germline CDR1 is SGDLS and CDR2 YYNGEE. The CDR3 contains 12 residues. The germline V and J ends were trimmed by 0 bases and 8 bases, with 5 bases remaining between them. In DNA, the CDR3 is TGTGCCAGCAGCGTAGAGTGGGGGGAGCTGTTTTTT. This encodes CASSVEWGELFF.

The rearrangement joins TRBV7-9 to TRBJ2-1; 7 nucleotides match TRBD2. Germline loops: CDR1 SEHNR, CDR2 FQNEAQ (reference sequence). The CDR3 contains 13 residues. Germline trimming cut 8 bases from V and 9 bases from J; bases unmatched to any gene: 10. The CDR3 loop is CASHVAGVGEQFF. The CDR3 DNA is TGTGCCAGCCATGTCGCGGGAGTGGGTGAGCAGTTCTTC.